This entry describes one TCR beta chain. The germline V gene has CDR1 MNHEY and CDR2 SVGAGI. With 7 bases removed from V and 6 bases from J, the gap between germline ends came to 16 bases. This CDR3 has 13 residues. This record belongs to a study of blood T cell repertoires in COVID-19. This table comes from immunoSEQ multiplex PCR, and its TCRdb copy is limited to in-frame clones, with some not included. The repertoire holds around 68,000 clones, with roughly 89% as singletons. Sequenced: peripheral blood. The sequence came from a woman aged 45-60 years with acute or convalescent COVID-19. V is TRBV6-5 and J is TRBJ2-7; D is possibly TRBD1 (5 bases). The CDR3 coding sequence is TGTGCCAGCATGTATCAGGGTTCACGCGAGCAGTACTTC. The encoded protein is CASMYQGSREQYF.